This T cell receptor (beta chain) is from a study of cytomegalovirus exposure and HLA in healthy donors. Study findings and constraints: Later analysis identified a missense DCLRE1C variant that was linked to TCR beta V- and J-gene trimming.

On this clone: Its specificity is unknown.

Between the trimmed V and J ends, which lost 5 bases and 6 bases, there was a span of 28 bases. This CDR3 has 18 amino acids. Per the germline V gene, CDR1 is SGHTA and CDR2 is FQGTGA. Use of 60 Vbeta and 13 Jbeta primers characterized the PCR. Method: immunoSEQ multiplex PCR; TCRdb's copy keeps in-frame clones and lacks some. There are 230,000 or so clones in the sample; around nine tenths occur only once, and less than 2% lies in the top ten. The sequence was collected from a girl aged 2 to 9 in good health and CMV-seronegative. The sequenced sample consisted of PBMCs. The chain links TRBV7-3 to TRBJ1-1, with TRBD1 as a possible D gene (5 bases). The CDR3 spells CASSAADMVGLRDPEAFF. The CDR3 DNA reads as TGTGCCAGCAGCGCGGCGGACATGGTAGGCTTAAGGGATCCTGAAGCTTTCTTT.